One sample yielded the 17 T cell receptor beta chains listed below, sequenced in a study of T cell changes during pregnancy in multiple sclerosis (dated by TCRdb to between 2017 and 2020). The library was obtained by the immunoSEQ multiplex PCR assay. Here the immuneACCESS table is served through TCRdb, limited to in-frame sequences with V and J called. Missing clones are a known gap in these copies; in checked studies unresolved V genes cover under half, and the rest lacks a known reason. The sample profile shows some 110,000 clones; 92% of them were found once. Clones ranked in the top ten supply more than 1.5% of the sample. The sample here was peripheral blood, taken in the third trimester of pregnancy. These receptors all stem from a female donor with multiple sclerosis, enrolled in a pregnancy study.

The chain couples TRBV7-8 to TRBJ2-1; 14 nucleotides match TRBD2. The germline gives CDR1 SGHVS, CDR2 FQNEAQ. Trimming at V came to 5 bases and at J to 9 bases, leaving 9 bases not matched to a gene. The CDR3 extends over 16 amino acids. CDR3 bases: TGTGCCAGCAGCCCTAGGGGACTAGCGGGAGTTATTGAGCAGTTCTTC. Translating gives CASSPRGLAGVIEQFF.

The chain combines TRBV10-3 with TRBJ2-7, with TRBD1 matching over 11 bases. Germline V gene sequence: CDR1 ENHRY, CDR2 SYGVKD. This CDR3 contains 16 residues. The trim removed 3 bases at V and 3 bases at J, leaving 7 bases unmatched. The CDR3 spells CAISEPGTGGSYEQYF. CDR3 in DNA: TGTGCCATCAGTGAACCAGGGACAGGGGGAAGCTACGAGCAGTACTTC.

The CDR3 protein is CASSPGQGARDTQYF. CDR3 nucleotides: TGTGCCAGCTCCCCAGGACAGGGGGCGAGAGATACGCAGTATTTT. This chain links TRBV18 with TRBJ2-3; 11 bases match TRBD1. Trimming at V came to 6 bases and at J to 5 bases, leaving 7 bases not matched to a gene. Germline V lookup: CDR1 KGHSH, CDR2 LQKENI. This CDR3 is 15 amino acids long. The entire variable domain, with the rest obtained from reference TRBV18 and TRBJ2-3, is as follows: NAGVMQNPRHLVRRRGQEARLRCSPMKGHSHVYWYRQLPEEGLKFMVYLQKENIIDESGMPKERFSAEFPKEGPSILRIQQVVRGDSAAYFCASSPGQGARDTQYFGPGTRLTVL.

V and J are TRBV7-9 and TRBJ1-5; TRBD1 aligns across 10 bases. Germline-derived CDR1 and CDR2 are SEHNR and FQNEAQ (reference sequence). This CDR3 region has 16 residues. With 5 bases clipped from V and 3 bases from J, the junction kept 7 bases outside the gene matches. CDR3 residues: CASSDRGQGDNQPQHF. In DNA form, the CDR3 reads TGTGCCAGCAGCGACAGAGGACAGGGGGACAATCAGCCCCAGCATTTT.

The chain combines TRBV7-9 with TRBJ1-1; a possible D gene is TRBD1 (5 bases). The V gene's germline CDR1 is SEHNR and CDR2 FQNEAQ (reference sequence). The CDR3 covers 14 residues. V lost 2 bases to trimming and J lost 4 bases, with 11 bases between them. The CDR3 loop reads CASSLMDTTTEAFF. The CDR3 DNA follows: TGTGCCAGCAGCTTAATGGACACCACCACTGAAGCTTTCTTT.

The V gene is TRBV6-1, the J gene TRBJ1-4; a possible D gene is TRBD1 (6 bases). V was clipped by 3 bases and J by 6 bases, with 17 bases between them. The V gene's germline CDR1 is MNHNS and CDR2 SASEGT. This CDR3 region has 16 residues. CDR3 DNA sequence: TGTGCCAGCAGTGACACAGGGAAGGGGGTTCATGAAAAACTGTTTTTT. Its translation: CASSDTGKGVHEKLFF.

The CDR3 sequence is CASSEATQGGTEAFF. CDR3 sequence (DNA): TGTGCCAGCAGTGAAGCAACTCAGGGAGGCACTGAAGCTTTCTTT. V usage is TRBV6-1 and J usage is TRBJ1-1, with a tentative D call TRBD1 (5 bases). V lost 0 bases, J lost 4 bases, and 12 bases lay in between. The CDR3 contains 15 residues. The germline gives CDR1 MNHNS, CDR2 SASEGT.

The genes are TRBV9 and TRBJ2-3; weak D call: TRBD1 (6 bases). The CDR3 runs to 16 residues. CDR1 and CDR2 (germline): SGDLS, YYNGEE. V was shortened by 3 bases and J by 2 bases, with 16 bases between the two germline ends. CDR3 in DNA: TGTGCCAGCAGCGAAACGCAGGGGTCCTCCACAGATACGCAGTATTTT. Its translation: CASSETQGSSTDTQYF.

DNA of the CDR3: TGTGCCAGCAGACCCCGGGACAGGCTAAACTATGGCTACACCTTC. Translated: CASRPRDRLNYGYTF. The genes are TRBV27 and TRBJ1-2, with 8 bases aligning to TRBD1. The CDR3 has 15 amino acids. V dropped 6 bases and J dropped 2; count of bases not matched to a gene: 8. CDR1 is MNHEY and CDR2 is SMNVEV in the germline V gene (reference sequence).

The chain combines TRBV6-4 with TRBJ1-6; D is unresolved. Trimming stripped 3 bases from V and 3 bases from J, with 6 bases between. In germline, CDR1 is MRHNA, CDR2 SNTAGT. The CDR3 has 14 amino acids. CDR3 amino acids: CASSEGLYNSPLHF. The CDR3 DNA sequence: TGTGCCAGCAGTGAGGGCCTCTATAATTCACCCCTCCACTTT.

The chain joins TRBV6-5 to TRBJ1-6; D remains unclear. V shed 2 bases and J shed 7 bases, with 6 bases lying between them. The CDR3 is 13 amino acids. CDR1 is MNHEY and CDR2 is SVGAGI in the germline V gene. The CDR3 spells CASSYGPNSPLHF. DNA of the CDR3: TGTGCCAGCAGTTACGGGCCAAATTCACCCCTCCACTTT.

V gene TRBV2 combines with J gene TRBJ1-2, with D possibly being TRBD1 (6 bases). The germline V gene has CDR1 SNHLY and CDR2 FYNNEI. The CDR3 runs to 16 residues. The V gene lost 6 bases and the J gene lost 4 bases, with 21 bases spanning the gap. The CDR3 protein is CASSATPQGMVYGYTF. CDR3 nucleotides: TGTGCCAGCAGCGCCACACCACAGGGTATGGTCTATGGCTACACCTTC.

The CDR3 nucleotides are TGCGCCAGCAGCTTCAATTCAGGCACAGATACGCAGTATTTT. Translation gives CASSFNSGTDTQYF. This chain links TRBV5-1 with TRBJ2-3, with D unclear. Germline values: CDR1 SGHRS, CDR2 YFSETQ. Trimming removed 2 bases at V and 1 base at J, with 8 bases between. This CDR3 spans 14 amino acids.

Turning to this clone: A junction end diverges from the germline sequence, so it may reflect a read error. The V gene is TRBV29-1, the J gene TRBJ2-3; 7 bases are shared with TRBD2. Germline V gives CDR1 SQVTM, CDR2 ANQGSEA. This CDR3 is built from 11 residues. Here the CDR3 reads CSVESRGREHF. The CDR3, as DNA: TGCAGCGTTGAGTCCCGGGGGAGGGAGCATTTT.

The V gene is TRBV11-2, the J gene TRBJ1-2, with 7 bases matching TRBD1. This CDR3 has 17 amino acids. Germline CDR1 reads SGHAT; CDR2 reads FQNNGV. The V gene end was trimmed by 3 bases and the J gene end by 0 bases; junction bases not matched to a gene: 10. The CDR3 nucleotides read TGTGCCAGCAGCTTGGGCCCCGGGACAGTGACTAACTATGGCTACACCTTC. Its translation is CASSLGPGTVTNYGYTF.

The chain uses TRBV6-5 and TRBJ1-5; D possibly corresponds to TRBD1 (6 bases). Trimming took off 8 bases at V and 5 bases at J, with 13 bases between the two ends. CDR1 MNHEY and CDR2 SVGAGI come from the germline V gene. This CDR3 is 13 amino acids long. CDR3 sequence reads: CASRSGVHQPQHF. In DNA, the CDR3 is TGTGCCAGCCGCTCAGGGGTTCATCAGCCCCAGCATTTT.

This chain uses TRBV5-1 with TRBJ2-1; D perhaps matches TRBD2 (5 bases). The CDR3 consists of 15 residues. Germline V gives CDR1 SGHRS, CDR2 YFSETQ. Trimming removed 0 bases from V and 4 bases from J, with 11 bases in between. CDR3 sequence: CASSLGVGAYNEQFF. The CDR3 DNA is TGCGCCAGCAGCTTGGGGGTGGGAGCATACAATGAGCAGTTCTTC.